The source of this T cell receptor (beta chain) is a study of post-analysis software for immune sequencing data. Study summary: Both relapsing-remitting and secondary progressive multiple sclerosis featured among the disease courses, as did progressive-relapsing multiple sclerosis. Regarding the study as a whole: About 5 TRBV segments occurring more often in patients than controls included TRBV5-6, TRBV5-1 and TRBV20-1. There was significantly lower normalized Chao1 diversity in multiple sclerosis patients than in controls.

Regarding this clonotype: Antigen: not known.

Per the germline V gene, CDR1 is DFQATT and CDR2 is SNEGSKA (reference sequence). The CDR3 consists of 14 residues. Unique molecular identifiers were carried by the TCR beta cDNA libraries. Input amounts of roughly 1 to 10 million T cells were used. These gave roughly 0.5 million cDNA molecules, so each molecule approximated one T cell. MiXCR, run by TCRdb on the PCR reads, gives a single entry per CDR3 protein. The sample yields about 820,000 distinct CDR3 sequences, roughly 50% seen once. Sequenced sample: blood. The TCR originated in a girl aged 10-17 years with multiple sclerosis. This chain joins TRBV20-1 and TRBJ2-7; TRBD1 agrees at 10 bases. The tail of the sequence fits TRBJ2-1 better, so the J call may be wrong. The CDR3 protein is CSARKTGGFNEQFF. CDR3 sequence (DNA): TGCAGTGCTAGGAAGACAGGGGGCTTCAATGAGCAGTTCTTC.